A selection of T cell receptor beta chains follows, all from one sample in a study of graft-versus-host responses after intestinal transplantation. Their cognate antigens are unknown. Produced via immunoSEQ multiplex PCR; TCRdb's table is partial and in-frame only. The sample has approximately 120,000 clones; roughly nine tenths are singletons. This specimen was unstimulated CD4+ T cells sorted from spleen or lymph node cells, taken before intestinal transplant. The receptor source for this set is a human donor who received an intestinal transplant. CDR3s leave out the opening cysteine and the closing phenylalanine or tryptophan. The order of the fields is V gene, CDR3 length, CDR3 protein.

v_call: TRBV6-5
cdr3_length: 13
cdr3_aa: ASRSPGQGFYEQY

v_call: TRBV5-1
cdr3_length: 12
cdr3_aa: ASGPGTGPYEQY

v_call: TRBV4-2
cdr3_length: 13
cdr3_aa: ASSPQGQSLYGYT

v_call: TRBV19
cdr3_length: 11
cdr3_aa: ASRGTGDNPIY

v_call: TRBV15
cdr3_length: 10
cdr3_aa: ATSRDLETQY

v_call: TRBV9
cdr3_length: 12
cdr3_aa: ASSVAAGPTEAF

v_call: TRBV7-9
cdr3_length: 11
cdr3_aa: ASSLEWGEKLF

v_call: TRBV6-5
cdr3_length: 13
cdr3_aa: ASSGRGSVNYGYT

v_call: TRBV4-2
cdr3_length: 13
cdr3_aa: ASSQDFSKGYGYT

v_call: TRBV27
cdr3_length: 13
cdr3_aa: ASSLSLIGWHEQY

v_call: TRBV11-2
cdr3_length: 14
cdr3_aa: ASSSSPGTGNQPQH

v_call: TRBV9
cdr3_length: 10
cdr3_aa: ASSVGSSGYT

v_call: TRBV5-1
cdr3_length: 12
cdr3_aa: ASSSLGTGYEQY

v_call: TRBV4-1
cdr3_length: 10
cdr3_aa: ASSQVSNEQF

v_call: TRBV7-9
cdr3_length: 14
cdr3_aa: ASSSPRGGLTDTQY

v_call: TRBV9
cdr3_length: 13
cdr3_aa: ASSVELGAFYEQF

v_call: TRBV5-1
cdr3_length: 12
cdr3_aa: ASKVGYTRNTQY

v_call: TRBV30
cdr3_length: 11
cdr3_aa: AWEAQNTYEQY

v_call: TRBV25-1
cdr3_length: 13
cdr3_aa: ASSGMGGTQETQY

v_call: TRBV9
cdr3_length: 16
cdr3_aa: ASSAEALFVSTGNTIY

v_call: TRBV5-1
cdr3_length: 10
cdr3_aa: ASSLDSIKAF

v_call: TRBV5-1
cdr3_length: 12
cdr3_aa: ASGGGWNTGELF

v_call: TRBV19
cdr3_length: 13
cdr3_aa: ASSSGLAGAAEQF

v_call: TRBV23-1
cdr3_length: 13
cdr3_aa: ASSPPGREKDEQY